These 20 T cell receptor beta chains were sequenced from one sample in a study of cytomegalovirus exposure and HLA in healthy donors. PCR employed 60 Vbeta and 13 Jbeta primers. Profiling relied on immunoSEQ multiplex PCR, and the TCRdb table lists in-frame clones only, not all of them. The top ten hold around 2.3% of the sample, which has 90,000 to 120,000 clones, over 70% seen once. The sample taken for sequencing was PBMCs. The receptors were sampled from a man aged 30 to 45 in good health and CMV-seronegative.

This chain joins TRBV30 and TRBJ1-5, with D unclear. The V gene lost 0 bases and the J gene lost 0 bases, with 6 bases spanning the gap. Germline-derived CDR1 and CDR2 are GTSNPN and SVGIG (reference sequence). CDR3 length equals 14 residues. The CDR3 loop reads CAWSVLHSNQPQHF. The CDR3, as DNA: TGTGCCTGGAGTGTACTGCATAGCAATCAGCCCCAGCATTTT. Together with reference TRBV30 and TRBJ1-5, the CDR3 gives the full variable domain: SQTIHQWPATLVQPVGSPLSLECTVEGTSNPNLYWYRQAAGRGLQLLFYSVGIGQISSEVPQNLSASRPQDRQFILSSKKLLLSDSGFYLCAWSVLHSNQPQHFGDGTRLSIL.

This sequence joins TRBV29-1 and TRBJ2-3; 8 bases are a match to TRBD2. The CDR3 is 13 residues long. V shed 4 bases and J 1 base; nucleotides not matched to a gene: 1. The germline V gene encodes CDR1 SQVTM and CDR2 ANQGSEA. The CDR3 spells CSVVLAGTDTQYF. The CDR3 nucleotides read TGCAGCGTTGTACTAGCGGGCACAGATACGCAGTATTTT.

The chain uses TRBV4-1 and TRBJ1-5; no firm D call. Germline loops: CDR1 MGHRA, CDR2 YSYEKL. Trimming took off 1 base at V and 5 bases at J, with 9 bases between the two ends. CDR3 length equals 14 residues. The CDR3 coding sequence is TGCGCCAGCAGCCAAGGGCCAGGTGATCAGCCCCAGCATTTT. It translates to CASSQGPGDQPQHF.

This clone came up once. The V and J genes are TRBV4-1 and TRBJ2-7; 11 bases match TRBD2. CDR3 length equals 15 residues. In germline, CDR1 is MGHRA, CDR2 YSYEKL. The V gene end was trimmed by 3 bases and the J gene end by 1 base; junction bases not matched to a gene: 2. For the CDR3, the DNA is TGCGCCAGCAGCCAGACTAGCGGGATGTCCTACGAGCAGTACTTC. Translating it yields CASSQTSGMSYEQYF.

The CDR3 spells CASRITSGRWDTQYF. The CDR3 nucleotides are TGTGCCAGCAGGATAACTAGCGGGAGGTGGGATACGCAGTATTTT. This chain connects TRBV9 to TRBJ2-3; 12 bases are a match to TRBD2. Trimming removed 5 bases from V and 6 bases from J; junction bases left unmatched: 7. The germline V gene encodes CDR1 SGDLS and CDR2 YYNGEE. The length of the CDR3 is 15 residues.

This clone appeared a few times. The chain has TRBV13 and TRBJ1-1, with 7 bases matching TRBD1. Germline CDR1 PRHDT, CDR2 FYEKMQ (reference sequence). CDR3 length: 15 amino acids. Trimming took 5 bases from V and 2 from J; bases not matched to a gene: 8. CDR3 loop: CASSPGRDRNTEAFF. The CDR3 DNA is TGTGCCAGCAGCCCAGGACGGGACAGAAACACTGAAGCTTTCTTT.

The chain combines TRBV13 with TRBJ2-5, with 9 positions matching TRBD2. The germline gives CDR1 PRHDT, CDR2 FYEKMQ (reference sequence). J lost 5 bases, V lost 2 bases, and 9 bases had no gene match. CDR3 size: 16 residues. In DNA, the CDR3 is TGTGCCAGCAGCTTACGGGGCGGGGGGGCTTTGGAGACCCAGTACTTC. Protein: CASSLRGGGALETQYF.

The J gene is TRBJ2-7, the V gene TRBV23-1; 9 positions agree with TRBD1. TRBV23-1 is labeled an ORF, and its function is uncertain. V trimming: 7 bases; J trimming: 12 bases; junction bases outside the gene matches: 7. The CDR3 is 11 residues long. CDR3 nucleotide sequence: TGCGCCAGCAACCCACAGGGGGCGCCGTACTTC. Translation gives CASNPQGAPYF.

The chain is built from TRBV5-8 and TRBJ2-1; 9 bases are a match to TRBD2. Germline CDR1 SGHTS, CDR2 YDEGEE. V lost 2 bases and J lost 4; bases outside the gene matches: 4. The CDR3 has 15 residues. CDR3 region: CASSFRAGGYNEQFF. CDR3 in DNA: TGTGCCAGCAGCTTTAGAGCGGGGGGATACAATGAGCAGTTCTTC.

The J gene is TRBJ1-1, the V gene TRBV11-3; D is uncertain. The CDR3 spans 13 residues. Germline lookup yields CDR1 SGHNT and CDR2 YENEEA. V shed 8 bases and J shed 3 bases, with 13 bases lying between them. The DNA for the CDR3 is TGTGCCAGCGCCCTCGGGAGGGACACTGAAGCTTTCTTT. It specifies CASALGRDTEAFF.

This sequence joins TRBV7-2 and TRBJ2-4; TRBD1 is a possible D gene (6 bases). Germline V CDR1 and CDR2: SGHTA, FQGNSA. CDR3 size: 13 residues. V lost 4 bases to trimming and J lost 9 bases, with 13 bases between them. The CDR3 sequence is CASSYYRDSIQYF. The CDR3 DNA reads TGTGCCAGCAGCTACTACAGGGATAGCATTCAGTACTTC.

This chain links TRBV19 with TRBJ2-7, with TRBD1 identical over 7 bases. V lost 3 bases, J lost 1 base, and 3 bases stayed unmatched. The CDR3 has 14 amino acids. Germline lookup yields CDR1 LNHDA and CDR2 SQIVND (reference sequence). The CDR3 here is CASSISGQSYEQYF. DNA for the CDR3: TGTGCCAGTAGTATCTCGGGACAGTCCTACGAGCAGTACTTC.

The chain carries TRBV2 and TRBJ1-4, with D possibly TRBD1 on 5 matching bases. Trimming pared 8 bases from V and 7 bases from J, leaving 17 bases between. This CDR3 contains 14 residues. Per the germline V gene, CDR1 is SNHLY and CDR2 is FYNNEI. The CDR3 sequence is CASGWTSLIEKLFF. The DNA of the CDR3 is TGTGCCAGCGGTTGGACAAGCTTGATTGAAAAACTGTTTTTT.

The chain is built from TRBV28 and TRBJ2-7; perhaps TRBD2 as D (6 bases). V shed 8 bases and J shed 3 bases, with 11 bases lying between them. CDR3 length: 12 amino acids. The germline gives CDR1 MDHEN, CDR2 SYDVKM. DNA of the CDR3: TGTGCCAGCCGCTCCGGGGGCTACGAGCAGTACTTC. Protein product: CASRSGGYEQYF.

The chain links TRBV6-5 to TRBJ1-2, with D hard to call. Germline V gene data show CDR1 as MNHEY and CDR2 as SVGAGI. The CDR3 covers 15 residues. Trimming removed 0 bases from V and 0 bases from J, with 8 bases in between. CDR3 nucleotides: TGTGCCAGCAGTTACTCGCGCAGGTCTAACTATGGCTACACCTTC. This gives the protein CASSYSRRSNYGYTF.

The chain links TRBV5-1 to TRBJ2-6, with 8 bases aligning to TRBD2. Per the germline V gene, CDR1 is SGHRS and CDR2 is YFSETQ. The CDR3 is 18 residues long. V trimming: 0 bases; J trimming: 1 base; junction bases outside the gene matches: 6. Here the CDR3 reads CASSLVGTSGSGANVLTF. CDR3 nucleotides: TGCGCCAGCAGCTTGGTGGGGACTAGTGGGTCTGGGGCCAACGTCCTGACTTTC.

A single count supports this clone. This sequence joins TRBV11-1 and TRBJ1-1, with a tentative D call TRBD1 (5 bases). Germline V lookup: CDR1 SGHAT, CDR2 FQDESV (reference sequence). The V end lost 4 bases, the J end lost 1 base, and 7 bases lay between the germline ends. The CDR3 is made up of 13 amino acids. The chain's CDR3 is CASSSTGNTEAFF. DNA for the CDR3: TGTGCCAGCAGCTCAACAGGGAACACTGAAGCTTTCTTT.

The table lists this clone with a count of one. V and J are TRBV16 and TRBJ2-7, with 7 bases lining up with TRBD1. V shed 2 bases, J shed 4 bases, and the junction held 5 bases outside the gene matches. Per the germline V gene, CDR1 is KGHSY and CDR2 is FQNENV. CDR3 length equals 14 residues. CDR3 residues: CASSQTVQGYEQYF. In DNA, the CDR3 is TGTGCCAGCAGCCAAACGGTACAGGGGTACGAGCAGTACTTC.

The V gene is TRBV7-9, the J gene TRBJ2-1; TRBD2 is a possible D gene (5 bases). V lost 5 bases to trimming and J lost 9 bases, with 23 bases between them. CDR3 size: 16 residues. The germline gives CDR1 SEHNR, CDR2 FQNEAQ (reference sequence). CDR3 in DNA: TGTGCCAGCAGCCCCGTGGTTGAGTCGGCGGGCGGTGAGCAGTTCTTC. Its protein product is CASSPVVESAGGEQFF. The full variable domain, completed using reference TRBV7-9 and TRBJ2-1, is DTGVSQNPRHKITKRGQNVTFRCDPISEHNRLYWYRQTLGQGPEFLTYFQNEAQLEKSRLLSDRFSAERPKGSFSTLEIQRTEQGDSAMYLCASSPVVESAGGEQFFGPGTRLTVL.

This clone turned up a few times. This sequence joins TRBV6-1 and TRBJ2-1; D is possibly TRBD2 (6 bases). The V and J ends lost 10 bases and 10 bases respectively, with 14 bases between them. The CDR3 is 11 amino acids. Germline CDR1 reads MNHNS; CDR2 reads SASEGT. CDR3 residues: CAISGLWEQFF. The CDR3 DNA sequence: TGTGCCATTAGCGGACTTTGGGAGCAGTTCTTC.